The 16 T cell receptor beta chains given below trace back to one sample, sequenced in a study of cytomegalovirus exposure and HLA in healthy donors. Researchers ran the PCR with 60 Vbeta and 13 Jbeta primers. Clones were read by immunoSEQ multiplex PCR, and TCRdb kept only the in-frame ones, dropping some. Of 75,000 to 90,000 clones in the sample, 78% were seen once. The specimen sequenced was PBMCs. These receptors all stem from a woman between 40 and 50 years old in good health and CMV-seropositive.

The genes are TRBV6-1 and TRBJ2-5; 11 bases are shared with TRBD1. The J call may be wrong; the DNA end is better matched by TRBJ2-7. From germline, CDR1 is MNHNS and CDR2 SASEGT. There are 15 residues in the CDR3. The CDR3 DNA follows: TGTGCCAGCAGTGAAGCCGGGACAGGGGGCTACGAGCAGTACTTC. This encodes CASSEAGTGGYEQYF.

The chain employs TRBV28 and TRBJ2-3; TRBD2 matches at 7 bases. CDR3 size: 16 residues. The ends lost 3 bases at V and 1 base at J; junction bases unmatched: 7. CDR1 is MDHEN and CDR2 is SYDVKM in the germline V gene. The CDR3 reads CASSFPPLAGTDTQYF. CDR3 nucleotide sequence: TGTGCCAGCAGTTTCCCCCCTCTAGCGGGCACAGATACGCAGTATTTT.

The J gene is TRBJ1-2, the V gene TRBV21-1; the listed D gene, TRBD1, was not tested against the DNA. TRBV21-1 is a pseudogene segment. This CDR3 region has 12 residues. This CDR3 reads CASSDRDGGYTF. The CDR3, as DNA: TGTGCCAGCAGCGACAGGGACGGCGGCTACACCTTC.

The V gene is TRBV19, the J gene TRBJ2-5; 8 bases line up with TRBD1. The end of the DNA aligns better with TRBJ2-7, so the J call may be wrong. Germline V gene sequence: CDR1 LNHDA, CDR2 SQIVND (reference sequence). This CDR3 is 14 amino acids long. This CDR3 is CASSIGTGPDEQYF. The CDR3, as DNA: TGTGCCAGTAGTATAGGGACAGGGCCAGACGAGCAGTACTTC.

This sequence joins TRBV9 and TRBJ1-2, with 8 bases identical to TRBD1. This CDR3 has 14 amino acids. V lost 4 bases and J lost 4; bases outside the gene matches: 6. Germline values: CDR1 SGDLS, CDR2 YYNGEE. CDR3 in DNA: TGTGCCAGCAGCACCGGGACAGGAGTCTATGGCTACACCTTC. It translates to CASSTGTGVYGYTF.

There are a few counts of this clone. The chain uses TRBV5-4 and TRBJ2-1; TRBD2 matches at 12 bases. Germline assignment: CDR1 SGHNT and CDR2 YYREEE (reference sequence). The CDR3 has 14 residues. The V gene end was trimmed by 1 base and the J gene end by 10 bases; junction bases not matched to a gene: 3. In DNA, the CDR3 is TGTGCCAGCAGCTTGACTAGCGGGGGGTCGGAGCAGTTCTTC. Its protein is CASSLTSGGSEQFF.

This chain joins TRBV6-5 and TRBJ2-5; 8 bases match TRBD1. In germline, CDR1 is MNHEY, CDR2 SVGAGI. This CDR3 region has 15 residues. With 2 bases clipped from V and 1 base from J, the junction kept 3 bases outside the gene matches. CDR3 DNA sequence: TGTGCCAGCAGTTACGGCAGGGGGCCCCAAGAGACCCAGTACTTC. This gives the protein CASSYGRGPQETQYF.

The table lists this clone with a few counts. The chain recombines TRBV7-6 with TRBJ2-1, with TRBD1 identical over 7 bases. Per germline, CDR1 SGHVS and CDR2 FNYEAQ. Unmatched junction bases numbered 8, after V lost 5 bases and J lost 7 bases. The CDR3 is made up of 14 amino acids. For the CDR3, the DNA is TGTGCCAGCAGCCCCGGACAGGTGGGGAATGAGCAGTTCTTC. Translation gives CASSPGQVGNEQFF.

The rearrangement uses TRBV6-1 and TRBJ2-3; 11 nucleotides line up with TRBD2. V lost 2 bases to trimming and J lost 4 bases; unmatched junction nucleotides: 8. This CDR3 contains 17 residues. The germline gives CDR1 MNHNS, CDR2 SASEGT. CDR3 nucleotides: TGTGCCAGCAGTGAATCGGGTAGCGGGGGGGCCTCAGATACGCAGTATTTT. Translated: CASSESGSGGASDTQYF.

V gene TRBV27 combines with J gene TRBJ2-2; 7 bases map to TRBD1. The CDR3 runs to 14 residues. CDR1 MNHEY and CDR2 SMNVEV come from the germline V gene (reference sequence). The junction had 7 bases not matched to a gene; V was cut back by 6 bases and J by 6 bases. The CDR3 loop reads CASSTNRGAGELFF. The CDR3 nucleotides read TGTGCCAGCAGCACCAACAGGGGAGCCGGGGAGCTGTTTTTT.

The chain carries TRBV6-1 and TRBJ1-1, with 7 bases fitting TRBD1. The CDR3 totals 11 residues. V lost 10 bases to trimming and J lost 5 bases; unmatched junction nucleotides: 4. CDR1 is MNHNS, CDR2 SASEGT, per germline. For the CDR3, the DNA is TGTGCCACCAGACAGGGTACTGAAGCTTTCTTT. The encoded protein is CATRQGTEAFF.

The chain recombines TRBV4-2 with TRBJ1-5; no reliable D call. The CDR3 length is 15 residues. Germline lookup yields CDR1 LGHNA and CDR2 YNFKEQ. V was trimmed by 0 bases and J by 1 base, leaving 7 bases between them. This CDR3 reads CASSQDGRSNQPQHF. The CDR3 DNA is TGTGCCAGCAGCCAAGACGGGAGGAGCAATCAGCCCCAGCATTTT.

The chain combines TRBV19 with TRBJ2-7, with TRBD1 matching 8 bases. The V gene's germline CDR1 is LNHDA and CDR2 SQIVND (reference sequence). With V trimmed by 2 bases and J by 2 bases, 2 bases remained unmatched. This CDR3 has 14 residues. This CDR3 is CASSIQGAAYEQYF. The CDR3 DNA reads TGTGCCAGTAGTATACAGGGGGCGGCCTACGAGCAGTACTTC.

The J gene is TRBJ2-5, the V gene TRBV7-6; tentative D call: TRBD1 (5 bases). This CDR3 is built from 14 residues. Germline CDR1 SGHVS, CDR2 FNYEAQ. V was pared by 4 bases and J by 5 bases, with 14 bases between. This CDR3 is CASSSRTLRETQYF. The DNA for the CDR3 is TGTGCCAGCAGCTCTAGGACACTGAGGGAGACCCAGTACTTC.

Notes on this clone: Other nucleotide sequences in the sample specify the same CDR3. This chain links TRBV5-1 with TRBJ1-6; the D gene is possibly TRBD1 (6 bases). The CDR3 spans 16 residues. V lost 0 bases to trimming and J lost 5 bases, with 12 bases between them. Germline-derived CDR1 and CDR2 are SGHRS and YFSETQ. The CDR3 sequence is CASSLEVQGNNSPLHF. As DNA, the CDR3 is TGCGCCAGCAGCTTGGAAGTACAGGGCAATAATTCACCCCTCCACTTT.

The genes are TRBV11-3 and TRBJ2-1; a weak D match, TRBD1 (6 bases). This CDR3 has 15 amino acids. Per germline, CDR1 SGHNT and CDR2 YENEEA. V was cut by 5 bases and J by 2 bases, with 13 bases left in between. CDR3 nucleotides: TGTGCCAGCAGCCACAGAAGACAGGCCTACAATGAGCAGTTCTTC. Protein sequence: CASSHRRQAYNEQFF.